The 8 T cell receptor beta chains reported below all come from one sample, sequenced in a study of blood T cells in healthy people across ages. A sample-barcoded 5' primer and a J-beta primer mix were used in a second PCR of roughly 7 to 11 cycles. TCRdb called the 5' RACE reads again in MiXCR, with one record for every CDR3 protein. The sample contains more than 650,000 distinct CDR3 sequences, 22% of which appear only once. Material for sequencing was blood. Every receptor here comes from a man aged 70 or older in good health.

This clonotype showed up just a few times. V usage is TRBV20-1 and J usage is TRBJ2-1, with unresolved D. Near its end, the DNA agrees better with TRBJ2-7, so the J call may be wrong. Germline assignment: CDR1 DFQATT and CDR2 SNEGSKA (reference sequence). CDR3 length: 14 amino acids. CDR3 loop: CSATHWSGKYEQYF. The CDR3 DNA reads TGCAGTGCTACACACTGGTCAGGAAAGTACGAGCAGTACTTC.

The V and J genes are TRBV5-1 and TRBJ2-2; the match to TRBD1 covers 9 bases. This CDR3 spans 17 amino acids. Germline V gene lookup returns CDR1 SGHRS and CDR2 YFSETQ. The V segment lost 4 bases and the J segment 2 bases; nucleotides outside the gene matches: 9. CDR3 coding DNA: TGCGCCAGCAGCGTCTCCGGGACAGGGATTAACACCGGGGAGCTGTTTTTT. Amino acids: CASSVSGTGINTGELFF.

The chain links TRBV4-3 to TRBJ2-1; 7 bases match TRBD2. The CDR3 sequence is 14 residues long. Trimming removed 1 base from V and 9 bases from J; junction bases left unmatched: 6. CDR1 and CDR2 from the germline V gene are LGHNA and YSLEER. CDR3 bases: TGCGCCAGCAGCCAAGGGTCTAGCGGTGGTGAGCAGTTCTTC. Encoded protein: CASSQGSSGGEQFF.

This clonotype was detected only a few times. The rearrangement links TRBV5-5 to TRBJ2-5, with D uncertain. The V end was cut by 1 base, the J end by 2 bases, with 12 bases between. This CDR3 is 15 amino acids long. Per germline, CDR1 SGHKS and CDR2 YYEKEE (reference sequence). CDR3 coding DNA: TGTGCCAGCAGCTTGATCGCCCTGGGGCAAGAGACCCAGTACTTC. Translation: CASSLIALGQETQYF.

The chain joins TRBV3-1 to TRBJ1-1; 8 nucleotides match TRBD1. Unmatched junction bases numbered 12, after V lost 4 bases and J lost 11 bases. Germline V CDR1 and CDR2: LGHDT, YNNKEL (reference sequence). The CDR3 is 14 amino acids. The CDR3 DNA follows: TGTGCCAGCAGCCGGTCCCGGGACAGGTGCAAGGCTTTCTTT. Amino acid sequence: CASSRSRDRCKAFF.

V gene TRBV2 combines with J gene TRBJ2-2; D unresolved. V dropped 7 bases and J dropped 3 bases, with 12 bases sitting between them. The CDR3 has 14 residues. Germline CDR1 is SNHLY and CDR2 is FYNNEI. The CDR3 spells CASNSRVYTGELFF. Here the CDR3 DNA reads TGTGCCAGCAATTCTAGGGTTTACACCGGGGAGCTGTTTTTT. Full variable domain (outside the CDR3, taken from reference TRBV2 and TRBJ2-2): EPEVTQTPSHQVTQMGQEVILRCVPISNHLYFYWYRQILGQKVEFLVSFYNNEISEKSEIFDDQFSVERPDGSNFTLKIRSTKLEDSAMYFCASNSRVYTGELFFGEGSRLTVL.

There are a few counts of this clonotype. Here the CDR3 DNA reads TGTGCCAGCAGCCCTGACAGCAGTAATGAAAAACTGTTTTTT. This translates into CASSPDSSNEKLFF. V gene TRBV12-3 or TRBV12-4 combines with J gene TRBJ1-4, with TRBD1 as a possible D gene (5 bases). This CDR3 has 14 amino acids. Trimming cost V 6 bases and J 4 bases, with 12 bases left between them.

The table lists this clonotype with a few counts. V usage is TRBV5-1 and J usage is TRBJ2-3; 10 nucleotides match TRBD2. The CDR3 runs to 16 residues. Germline trimming cut 4 bases from V and 4 bases from J; bases unmatched to any gene: 9. The V gene's germline CDR1 is SGHRS and CDR2 YFSETQ. CDR3 residues: CASSRVAGGLPDTQYF. Here the CDR3 DNA reads TGCGCCAGCAGCAGAGTAGCGGGGGGTCTGCCAGATACGCAGTATTTT.